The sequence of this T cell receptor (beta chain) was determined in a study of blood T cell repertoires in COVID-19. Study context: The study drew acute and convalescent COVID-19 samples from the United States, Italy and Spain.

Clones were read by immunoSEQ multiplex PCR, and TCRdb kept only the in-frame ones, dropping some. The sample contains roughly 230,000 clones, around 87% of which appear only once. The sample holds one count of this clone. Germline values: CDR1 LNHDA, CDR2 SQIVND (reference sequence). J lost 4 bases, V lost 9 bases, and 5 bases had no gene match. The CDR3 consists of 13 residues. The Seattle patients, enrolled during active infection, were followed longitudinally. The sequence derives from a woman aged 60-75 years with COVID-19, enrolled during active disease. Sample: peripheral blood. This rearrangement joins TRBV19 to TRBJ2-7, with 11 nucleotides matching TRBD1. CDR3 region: CASTDRGLYEQYF. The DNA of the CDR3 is TGTGCCAGCACGGACAGGGGGCTATACGAGCAGTACTTC.